These 20 T cell receptor beta chains originate from one sample sequenced in a study of cytomegalovirus exposure and HLA in healthy donors. It was with 60 Vbeta and 13 Jbeta primers that the PCR ran. The protocol was immunoSEQ multiplex PCR, while the TCRdb copy is restricted to in-frame clones and leaves out a portion. This table has 95,000 to 150,000 clones, more than 60% appearing once. Sequenced material: PBMCs. Source of these receptors: a woman in her 40s in good health and CMV-seronegative.

The table lists this clone with a few counts. The rearrangement uses TRBV9 and TRBJ2-7; D is possibly TRBD2 (6 bases). V was clipped by 0 bases and J by 2 bases, with 15 bases between them. Per the germline V gene, CDR1 is SGDLS and CDR2 is YYNGEE. This CDR3 is 16 amino acids long. The CDR3 protein is CASSVGPTLATYEQYF. CDR3 nucleotide sequence: TGTGCCAGCAGCGTAGGCCCCACCCTAGCGACCTACGAGCAGTACTTC.

The gene calls are TRBV6-5 and TRBJ1-1; weak D call: TRBD1 (5 bases). The CDR3 is 14 amino acids. Germline V gene data show CDR1 as MNHEY and CDR2 as SVGAGI. V dropped 4 bases and J dropped 8 bases, with 17 bases sitting between them. CDR3 in DNA: TGTGCCAGCAGTTCGCAGGGCGAGCTCCAAGAAGCTTTCTTT. This encodes CASSSQGELQEAFF.

The chain has TRBV7-2 and TRBJ1-5; 10 positions match TRBD1. Trimming at V came to 5 bases and at J to 6 bases, leaving 7 bases not matched to a gene. This CDR3 region has 15 residues. Germline V CDR1 and CDR2: SGHTA, FQGNSA. The CDR3 region has the DNA TGTGCCAGCAGCCGTGGGACAGGGGAGATTCAGCCCCAGCATTTT. Translation gives CASSRGTGEIQPQHF.

This clone was counted only a few times. The chain is built from TRBV7-8 and TRBJ1-2, with D tentatively TRBD1 (5 bases). This CDR3 comprises 13 residues. The germline V gene encodes CDR1 SGHVS and CDR2 FQNEAQ. Trimming cost V 1 base and J 7 bases, with 10 bases left between them. In DNA form, the CDR3 reads TGTGCCAGCAGCTTAGGCAGGGAGGGTGGCTACACCTTC. The encoded protein is CASSLGREGGYTF.

The chain links TRBV19 to TRBJ2-7, with D possibly being TRBD2 (6 bases). The CDR3 has 13 residues. The V end was cut by 5 bases, the J end by 7 bases, with 15 bases between. Germline CDR1 reads LNHDA; CDR2 reads SQIVND (reference sequence). The DNA for the CDR3 is TGTGCCAGTAGTTCCGGGACTCCACTTGAGCAGTACTTC. It encodes CASSSGTPLEQYF.

V usage is TRBV7-8 and J usage is TRBJ2-7, with 12 bases lining up with TRBD1. The V segment lost 2 bases and the J segment 1 base; nucleotides outside the gene matches: 3. The CDR3 runs 16 residues. Germline V gene lookup returns CDR1 SGHVS and CDR2 FQNEAQ. The CDR3 DNA reads as TGTGCCAGCAGCTTAAGGGACAGGGGGCTATCCTACGAGCAGTACTTC. Protein product: CASSLRDRGLSYEQYF.

The chain recombines TRBV7-2 with TRBJ1-1; 8 nucleotides align to TRBD1. Germline values: CDR1 SGHTA, CDR2 FQGNSA. The CDR3 has 15 residues. The V gene end was trimmed by 1 base and the J gene end by 5 bases; junction bases not matched to a gene: 6. DNA of the CDR3: TGTGCCAGCAGCTTAGTGGACAGGGTAAAAACTGAAGCTTTCTTT. This translates into CASSLVDRVKTEAFF.

V gene TRBV11-2 combines with J gene TRBJ1-5; a possible D gene is TRBD1 (5 bases). V lost 0 bases, J lost 6 bases, and 6 bases lay in between. CDR1 and CDR2 from the germline V gene are SGHAT and FQNNGV. CDR3 size: 13 residues. The CDR3 sequence: CASSLDRVQPQHF. For the CDR3, the DNA is TGTGCCAGCAGCTTAGACAGGGTTCAGCCCCAGCATTTT.

V usage is TRBV7-2 and J usage is TRBJ1-4; D gene uncertain. There are 17 residues in the CDR3. Per germline, CDR1 SGHTA and CDR2 FQGNSA. Trimming stripped 5 bases from V and 4 bases from J, with 20 bases between. The CDR3 loop reads CASSLFPPGNVNEKLFF. The CDR3 coding sequence is TGTGCCAGCAGCCTTTTTCCCCCGGGGAATGTTAATGAAAAACTGTTTTTT.

V usage is TRBV7-9 and J usage is TRBJ2-7; tentative D call: TRBD1 (6 bases). The CDR3 has 13 residues. V was shortened by 8 bases and J by 2 bases, with 13 bases between the two germline ends. Germline CDR1 and CDR2: SEHNR and FQNEAQ (reference sequence). The CDR3 DNA reads TGTGCCAGCGAGAACGGACAGACCTACGAGCAGTACTTC. Its protein is CASENGQTYEQYF.

This clone was found a few times. The chain links TRBV10-3 to TRBJ2-2, with TRBD1 matching over 7 bases. This CDR3 is 15 amino acids long. Germline assignment: CDR1 ENHRY and CDR2 SYGVKD. V lost 6 bases and J lost 3; bases outside the gene matches: 7. In DNA, the CDR3 is TGTGCCATCAGGTCGACAGGGCCGGACACCGGGGAGCTGTTTTTT. Translated, it gives CAIRSTGPDTGELFF.

V and J are TRBV25-1 and TRBJ1-2; no clear D. The CDR3 loop spans 12 amino acids. Germline assignment: CDR1 MGHDK and CDR2 SYGVNS. V gave up 4 bases and J gave up 5 bases, with 8 bases separating them. CDR3 in amino acids: CASSVSSYGYTF. For the CDR3, the DNA is TGTGCCAGCAGTGTCAGTTCATATGGCTACACCTTC.

The table lists this clone with a count of one. Other DNA sequences in this specimen translate into the identical CDR3. The chain joins TRBV9 to TRBJ1-6; D not certain. The length of the CDR3 is 13 residues. With 1 base removed from V and 9 bases from J, the gap between germline ends came to 8 bases. Per germline, CDR1 SGDLS and CDR2 YYNGEE. The CDR3 reads CASSVYLGSPLHF. In DNA form, the CDR3 reads TGTGCCAGCAGCGTATATCTAGGTTCACCCCTCCACTTT. The whole variable domain, remainder taken from reference TRBV9 and TRBJ1-6, is DSGVTQTPKHLITATGQRVTLRCSPRSGDLSVYWYQQSLDQGLQFLIQYYNGEERAKGNILERFSAQQFPDLHSELNLSSLELGDSALYFCASSVYLGSPLHFGNGTRLTVT.

The chain combines TRBV4-1 with TRBJ1-1; D call uncertain. With 6 bases removed from V and 0 bases from J, the gap between germline ends came to 8 bases. Germline assignment: CDR1 MGHRA and CDR2 YSYEKL. The length of the CDR3 is 13 residues. CDR3 in DNA: TGCGCCAGCAGACGAACAGTGAACACTGAAGCTTTCTTT. Translation: CASRRTVNTEAFF.

The rearrangement uses TRBV27 and TRBJ1-4, with a weak D call TRBD1 (6 bases). This CDR3 is built from 15 residues. With 3 bases removed from V and 0 bases from J, the gap between germline ends came to 8 bases. The V gene's germline CDR1 is MNHEY and CDR2 SMNVEV (reference sequence). CDR3 amino acids: CASSFGQTTNEKLFF. The CDR3 bases are TGTGCCAGCAGTTTCGGACAGACAACTAATGAAAAACTGTTTTTT. Variable domain in full (rest from reference TRBV27 and TRBJ1-4): EAQVTQNPRYLITVTGKKLTVTCSQNMNHEYMSWYRQDPGLGLRQIYYSMNVEVTDKGDVPEGYKVSRKEKRNFPLILESPSPNQTSLYFCASSFGQTTNEKLFFGSGTQLSVL.

The V and J genes are TRBV7-2 and TRBJ2-7; 12 bases line up with TRBD2. The CDR3 has 14 amino acids. The germline V gene encodes CDR1 SGHTA and CDR2 FQGNSA. J gave up 6 bases and V 6 bases, and 6 bases lay outside the gene matches. CDR3 in amino acids: CASRPGLAGREQYF. The CDR3 nucleotides read TGTGCCAGCAGACCGGGACTAGCGGGCCGCGAGCAGTACTTC.

This chain connects TRBV10-3 to TRBJ2-2; 8 bases match TRBD2. The CDR3 loop spans 13 amino acids. V gave up 10 bases and J gave up 6 bases; unmatched junction bases: 7. From germline, CDR1 is ENHRY and CDR2 SYGVKD. For the CDR3, the DNA is TGTGCCACCGCCGGGAGGGCCTCCGGGGAGCTGTTTTTT. It codes for CATAGRASGELFF.

The genes are TRBV5-8 and TRBJ2-3, with 8 bases that match TRBD1. This CDR3 is built from 14 residues. Germline CDR1 and CDR2: SGHTS and YDEGEE. V shed 4 bases and J 6 bases; nucleotides not matched to a gene: 7. DNA of the CDR3: TGTGCCAGCAGCGCAGGACAGGGTGGCGATACGCAGTATTTT. Translating it yields CASSAGQGGDTQYF.

This clone was found a few times. The chain is built from TRBV9 and TRBJ2-1; 11 bases are a match to TRBD2. The V segment lost 0 bases and the J segment 10 bases; nucleotides outside the gene matches: 9. The germline gives CDR1 SGDLS, CDR2 YYNGEE. The CDR3 consists of 16 residues. The CDR3: CASSVGALAGGGEQFF. The CDR3 nucleotides are TGTGCCAGCAGCGTAGGGGCGCTAGCGGGAGGTGGGGAGCAGTTCTTC.

This clone was counted between two and nine times. The chain couples TRBV5-4 to TRBJ2-7, with TRBD2 matching over 8 bases. Trimming cost V 0 bases and J 6 bases; bases outside gene matches: 5. Germline CDR1 SGHNT, CDR2 YYREEE (reference sequence). The CDR3 runs to 14 residues. The CDR3 DNA is TGTGCCAGCAGCTTGGAGGGGACTAGGGGCGAGCAGTACTTC. Encoded protein: CASSLEGTRGEQYF. The variable domain in full, completed from reference TRBV5-4 and TRBJ2-7, reads ETGVTQSPTHLIKTRGQQVTLRCSSQSGHNTVSWYQQALGQGPQFIFQYYREEENGRGNFPPRFSGLQFPNYSSELNVNALELDDSALYLCASSLEGTRGEQYFGPGTRLTVT.